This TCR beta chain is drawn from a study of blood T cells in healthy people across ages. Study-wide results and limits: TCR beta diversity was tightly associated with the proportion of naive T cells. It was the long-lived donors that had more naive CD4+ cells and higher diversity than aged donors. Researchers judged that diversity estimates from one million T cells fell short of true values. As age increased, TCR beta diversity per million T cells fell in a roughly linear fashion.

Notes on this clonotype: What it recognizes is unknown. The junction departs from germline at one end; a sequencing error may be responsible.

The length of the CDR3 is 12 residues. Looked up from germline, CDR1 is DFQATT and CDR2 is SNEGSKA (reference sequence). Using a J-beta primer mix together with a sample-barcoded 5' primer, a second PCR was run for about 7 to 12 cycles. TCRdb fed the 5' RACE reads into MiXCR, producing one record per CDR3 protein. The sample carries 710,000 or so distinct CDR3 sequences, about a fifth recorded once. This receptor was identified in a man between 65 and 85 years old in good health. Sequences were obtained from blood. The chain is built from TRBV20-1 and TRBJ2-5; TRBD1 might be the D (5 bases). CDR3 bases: TGCAGTGCTTTGACAGACCAAGAGACCCAGTGCTTC. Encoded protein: CSALTDQETQCF.